This T cell receptor beta chain was sequenced for a study of metastatic and nonmetastatic thyroid tumors. V lost 3 bases to trimming and J lost 2 bases, with 6 bases between them. The CDR3 totals 12 residues. Germline CDR1 SGHRS, CDR2 YFSETQ. Through MiXCR, TCRdb re-clonotyped the PCR reads. Of roughly 34,000 clones listed, approximately 34% are singletons. Patients were all untreated before their thyroid surgery. This chain joins TRBV5-1 and TRBJ2-7, with D possibly matching TRBD1 (5 bases). The TCR was taken from a female donor with papillary thyroid cancer or a benign thyroid nodule (not recorded which). Some clones in this sample may be carry-over from other donors' samples. The sequenced material came from tumor tissue. CDR3 DNA sequence: TGCGCCAGCAGCTCGGACACCTACGAGCAGTACTTC. It translates to CASSSDTYEQYF. The variable domain in full, with the rest retrieved from reference TRBV5-1 and TRBJ2-7, is KAGVTQTPRYLIKTRGQQVTLSCSPISGHRSVSWYQQTPGQGLQFLFEYFSETQRNKGNFPGRFSGRQFSNSRSEMNVSTLELGDSALYLCASSSDTYEQYFGPGTRLTVT.